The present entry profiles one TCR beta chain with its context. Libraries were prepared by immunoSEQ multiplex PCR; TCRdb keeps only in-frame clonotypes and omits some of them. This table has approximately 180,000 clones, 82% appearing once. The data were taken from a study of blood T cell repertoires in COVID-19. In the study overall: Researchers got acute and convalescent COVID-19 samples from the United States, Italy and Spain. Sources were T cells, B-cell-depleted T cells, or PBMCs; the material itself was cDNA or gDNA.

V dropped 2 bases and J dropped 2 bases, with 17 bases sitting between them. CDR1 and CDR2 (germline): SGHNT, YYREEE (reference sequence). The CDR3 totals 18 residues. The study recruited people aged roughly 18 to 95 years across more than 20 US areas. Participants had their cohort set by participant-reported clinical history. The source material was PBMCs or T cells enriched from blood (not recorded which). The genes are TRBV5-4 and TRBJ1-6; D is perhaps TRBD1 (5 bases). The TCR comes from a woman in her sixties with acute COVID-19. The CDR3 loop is CASSFGAARGAYNSPLHF. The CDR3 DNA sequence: TGTGCCAGCAGCTTTGGGGCGGCTCGTGGCGCCTATAATTCACCCCTCCACTTT.